This entry concerns a single T cell receptor (beta chain). Its antigen remains unidentified. The PCR ran on 60 Vbeta and 13 Jbeta primers. Method: immunoSEQ multiplex PCR; TCRdb's copy keeps in-frame clones and lacks some. The sample includes 120,000 to 150,000 clones, 82% of them seen just once. This entry is derived from a study of cytomegalovirus exposure and HLA in healthy donors. Study-wide results and limits: It was taken for granted in presence/absence analyses that sequencing depth across donors was roughly uniform. Follow-up analysis later connected one missense variant in DCLRE1C with trimming of TCR beta V- and J-genes. Researchers reportedly found TCR beta sequences accurately predicted most subjects' HLA-A and HLA-B alleles.

Germline trimming cut 6 bases from V and 3 bases from J; bases unmatched to any gene: 0. Looked up from germline, CDR1 is ENHRY and CDR2 is SYGVKD. There are 14 residues in the CDR3. The sequenced material came from PBMCs. The receptor comes from a man between 18 and 35 years old in good health and CMV-seropositive. The rearrangement links TRBV10-3 to TRBJ2-3; 13 bases fit TRBD2. The CDR3: CAIRGLAGTDTQYF. The CDR3 DNA reads TGTGCCATCAGGGGACTAGCGGGAACAGATACGCAGTATTTT.